What follows describes a single T cell receptor beta chain. Its specificity is unknown. Produced via immunoSEQ multiplex PCR; TCRdb's table is partial and in-frame only. The sample contains tens of thousands of clones, 65% to 80% of which appear only once. At the end of 10 days of culture, CD4+ T cells were isolated. All participants had two doses of either the BNT162b2 or mRNA-1273 vaccine. Researchers swapped half the medium for IL-2 medium on both days 3 and 7. The sample belongs to a study of vaccination effects on CD4 cells after COVID-19. General study results and limits: Small numbers of convalescent patients limited the study. It also lacked early post-infection timepoints.

V was cut by 5 bases and J by 1 base, with 17 bases left in between. The CDR3 extends over 16 amino acids. Germline CDR1 SGHVS, CDR2 FQNEAQ. The sample in question was CD4+ T cells from PBMCs cultured without peptide, obtained after COVID-19 vaccination. The chain links TRBV7-8 to TRBJ1-1, with D perhaps TRBD1 (5 bases). The TCR sequence derives from a human donor who received a COVID-19 vaccine. The CDR3 DNA reads TGTGCCAGCAGCGTTACTTATGGGACCCCGAACACTGAAGCTTTCTTT. Translated: CASSVTYGTPNTEAFF.